This TCR beta chain was documented in a study of cytomegalovirus exposure and HLA in healthy donors. With regard to this clone: Its antigen is as yet unknown.

Study results and limitations: Further analysis was carried out later, and it showed several of the most significant clusters appearing linked to common viral pathogens. Most of the TCR beta V segments (in an earlier analysis) were productive either about 87% or about 30% of the time.

The PCR ran on 60 Vbeta and 13 Jbeta primers. The assay was immunoSEQ multiplex PCR, and TCRdb's table has in-frame clones only and misses some. The listing contains about 48,000 clones. The CDR3 has 17 amino acids. CDR1 is LGHNA, CDR2 YSLEER, per germline. Deletions cut 0 bases from V and 3 bases from J, with 18 bases between. This chain connects TRBV4-3 to TRBJ2-7; D may be TRBD1 (6 bases). What was sequenced was PBMCs. The sequence was obtained from a woman aged 35 to 49 in good health and CMV-seronegative. In DNA form, the CDR3 reads TGCGCCAGCAGCCAAGATCTGTTTAACAGGGCCCTCTACGAGCAGTACTTC. It specifies CASSQDLFNRALYEQYF.